Listed below are T cell receptor beta chains from one sample, sequenced in a study of breast tumors, draining lymph nodes, adjacent tissues. Using its own MiXCR run on the multiplex PCR reads, TCRdb lists one record per CDR3 protein. Among approximately 150,000 distinct CDR3 sequences listed, 33% were seen once. The sequencing input was axillary lymph node tissue. Every receptor here comes from a female donor with breast cancer. Some clones in this sample may be carry-over from other donors' samples. Both conserved end residues are part of each CDR3. D genes are given only for firm matches. Only some rows state a clone size, as once, few, many or a class for expanded clones.

abundance	v_gene	d_gene	j_gene	CDR3nt	CDR3aa
-	TRBV20-1	TRBD1	TRBJ1-5	TGCAGTGCTGTGATGCTAGGACAGGGAACCCGGAATCAGCCCCAGCATTTT	CSAVMLGQGTRNQPQHF
many	TRBV7-2	-	TRBJ1-2	TGTGCCAGCAGCTTAGGGTCCGGGCAATACGCAGATGGCTACACCTTC	CASSLGSGQYADGYTF
-	TRBV24-1	-	TRBJ2-2	TGTGCCACCAGTGACCGCACCGGGGAGCTGTTTTTT	CATSDRTGELFF
many	TRBV7-2	-	TRBJ2-7	TGTGCCAGCAGCTTGGTCAACGAGCAGTACTTC	CASSLVNEQYF
-	TRBV7-2	TRBD1	TRBJ2-5	TGTGCCAGCAGCTTACCAATCGCACCTGGAGGGGACAGGGGTTGGGAAGAGACCCAGTACTTC	CASSLPIAPGGDRGWEETQYF
-	TRBV6-4	TRBD1	TRBJ1-1	TGTGCCAGCAGTGACTACCGACAGGGGGCAACTGAAGCTCTCTTT	CASSDYRQGATEALF
-	TRBV10-3	TRBD2	TRBJ2-7	TGTGCCATCAGGCAACCGGGCCCCGGGGAGGGCTACGAGCAGTACTTC	CAIRQPGPGEGYEQYF
-	TRBV4-1	-	TRBJ1-2	TGCGCCAGCAGCCATCAGGGACATACTCTGGGCTACACCTTC	CASSHQGHTLGYTF
-	TRBV7-8	-	TRBJ2-7	TGTGCCAGCAGTCAGGACAGCCGGAGCTCCTACGAGCAGTACTTC	CASSQDSRSSYEQYF
many	TRBV10-3	-	TRBJ2-3	TGTGCCATCAGCCCCAGCGCAACTAGCACAGATACGCAGTATTTT	CAISPSATSTDTQYF
many	TRBV5-5	-	TRBJ1-2	TGTGCCAGCAGCCGGGGACACAACTATGGCTACACCTTC	CASSRGHNYGYTF
many	TRBV6-6	TRBD2	TRBJ2-1	TGTGCCAGCAGTCCTAGCGGGGGGTACAATGAGCAGTTCTTC	CASSPSGGYNEQFF
many	TRBV9	TRBD2	TRBJ2-1	TGTGCCAGCAGCCTTAGCGGGGGGGCGAAGAATGAGCAGTTCTTC	CASSLSGGAKNEQFF
-	TRBV29-1	-	TRBJ1-3	-	CNVGGGTSGNTICF
once	TRBV3-1	TRBD1	TRBJ1-2	TGTGCCAGCAGCACTCGGACAGGGGGCTATGGCTACACCTTC	CASSTRTGGYGYTF
-	TRBV6-5	-	TRBJ2-7	TGTGCCAGCAGTTACTCGACTCCGGGATCACGCAAGCAGTACTTC	CASSYSTPGSRKQYF
many	TRBV2	-	TRBJ1-1	TGTGCCAGCAGTGAAGGACAGGCCCTCACTGAAGCTTTCTTT	CASSEGQALTEAFF
-	TRBV20-1	-	TRBJ2-5	TGCAGTGCTGGTTCCCAGGGACCCCAAGAGACCCAGTGCTTC	CSAGSQGPQETQCF
many	TRBV28	-	TRBJ2-7	TGTGCCAGCAGGCTCGGACCCGTTCCCTCCTACGAGCAGTACTTC	CASRLGPVPSYEQYF
-	TRBV11-2	TRBD1	TRBJ2-5	TGTGCCAGCAGCTTAGCCCCCGAGGGGGCCCTAGTAGTGGGCCAGTACTTC	CASSLAPEGALVVGQYF
many	TRBV30	TRBD2	TRBJ2-3	TGTGCCTGGCTAGCGGCTAGCACAGATACGCAGTATTTT	CAWLAASTDTQYF
few	TRBV6-1	-	TRBJ1-5	TGTGCCAGCAGTCAAGCGTATGTTAGCAATCAGCCCCAGCATTTT	CASSQAYVSNQPQHF
many	TRBV6-2/TRBV6-3	-	TRBJ2-1	TGTGCCAGCACCGCGACAGGAGGAACCCTGAATGAGCAGTTCTTC	CASTATGGTLNEQFF
few	TRBV27	-	TRBJ2-4	TGTGCCAGCAGCCCTTACCGGGGTGCCAAAAACATTCAGTACTTC	CASSPYRGAKNIQYF
few	TRBV10-2	-	TRBJ1-6	TGCGCCAGCAGTGAGTGGGACCTTAATTCACCCCTCCACTTT	CASSEWDLNSPLHF
many	TRBV28	TRBD1	TRBJ2-3	TGTGCCAGCAGTCAGGTGACAGGGTCCACAGATACGCAGTATTTT	CASSQVTGSTDTQYF
few	TRBV12-3/TRBV12-4	TRBD1	TRBJ1-1	TGTGCCAGCAGTACTGACAGGGGCACTGAAGCTTTCTTT	CASSTDRGTEAFF
-	TRBV3-1	-	TRBJ1-1	TGTGCCAGCAGCCAAGCGTGGGGGGTAGCTTTCTTT	CASSQAWGVAFF
many	TRBV7-9	TRBD1	TRBJ1-2	TGTGCCAGCAGCCCGGGTGATGGACGACAGGGCTATGGCTACACCTTC	CASSPGDGRQGYGYTF
-	TRBV5-6	-	TRBJ2-5	TGTGCCAGCAGCTTTGGCTTTAGCGGTCGAGAGACCCAGTACTTC	CASSFGFSGRETQYF
-	TRBV20-1	-	TRBJ2-5	TGCAGTTCGACCTTCCGACTCAAAGAGACCCAGTACTTC	CSSTFRLKETQYF
few	TRBV9	TRBD1	TRBJ2-5	TGTGCCAGCAGCCGACAGGGGGCAGGAGAGACCCAGTCCTTC	CASSRQGAGETQSF
many	TRBV10-3	-	TRBJ2-7	TGTGCCATCAGTGAGGTGGGCAGGCCTGAAGAGCAGTACTTC	CAISEVGRPEEQYF
many	TRBV20-1	TRBD2	TRBJ2-1	TGCAGTGCCACGCTAGCGGGGGGCTTCAATGAGCAGTTCTTC	CSATLAGGFNEQFF
-	TRBV10-3	-	TRBJ1-6	TGTGCCATCAGTGAGTCGGGGGAAATAAATTCACCCCTCCACTTT	CAISESGEINSPLHF
many	TRBV12-3/TRBV12-4	-	TRBJ1-6	TGTGCCAGCAGTTTGCAGCAGGGAAATTCACCCCTCCACTTT	CASSLQQGNSPLHF
many	TRBV7-2	TRBD1	TRBJ2-3	TGTGCCAGCACCACCGACCGGGACAGGGGAACAGATACGCAGTATTTT	CASTTDRDRGTDTQYF
-	TRBV5-1	TRBD1	TRBJ2-7	TGCGCCAGCAGCGTTGAAGAGGGACAGGGTTTCTACGAGCAGTACTTC	CASSVEEGQGFYEQYF
many	TRBV11-3	TRBD2	TRBJ2-7	TGTGCCAGCAGCTTGGTAGCGGGGGATGACGAGCAGTACTTC	CASSLVAGDDEQYF
many	TRBV10-3	TRBD1	TRBJ2-5	TGTGCCATCAGTGGACAGGGGGGGGAGACCCAGTACTTC	CAISGQGGETQYF
many	TRBV19	TRBD1	TRBJ1-6	TGTGCCAGTAGTCGGGGGACAGGGAGTAATTCACCCCTCCACTTT	CASSRGTGSNSPLHF
-	TRBV10-2	-	TRBJ1-6	TGCGCCAGCACCATCGGTTTGGGGAATTCACCCCTCCACTTT	CASTIGLGNSPLHF
once	TRBV27	-	TRBJ2-7	TGTGCCAGCAGTTTGAGCTCCGAGCAGTACTTC	CASSLSSEQYF
few	TRBV16	-	TRBJ2-2	TGTGCCAGCAGCCAATCGCTGGCCCAAGGGCGCGGGGAGCTGTTTTTT	CASSQSLAQGRGELFF
many	TRBV4-3	-	TRBJ2-3	TGCGCCAGCAGCCAAGGTTTTCTAGCTGGTACGCAGTATTTT	CASSQGFLAGTQYF
many	TRBV7-2	-	TRBJ2-1	TGTGCCAGCAGCTTAGATAGCGGCCTATACAATGAGCAGTTCTTC	CASSLDSGLYNEQFF
many	TRBV7-2	-	TRBJ1-2	TGTGCCAGCAGCCCGGACAGCCTGCTTGGGAACTATGGCTACACCTTC	CASSPDSLLGNYGYTF
many	TRBV20-1	TRBD1	TRBJ2-2	TGCAGTGGACTGTTGGACAGGGGAGTACGCACCGGGGAGCTGTTTTTT	CSGLLDRGVRTGELFF